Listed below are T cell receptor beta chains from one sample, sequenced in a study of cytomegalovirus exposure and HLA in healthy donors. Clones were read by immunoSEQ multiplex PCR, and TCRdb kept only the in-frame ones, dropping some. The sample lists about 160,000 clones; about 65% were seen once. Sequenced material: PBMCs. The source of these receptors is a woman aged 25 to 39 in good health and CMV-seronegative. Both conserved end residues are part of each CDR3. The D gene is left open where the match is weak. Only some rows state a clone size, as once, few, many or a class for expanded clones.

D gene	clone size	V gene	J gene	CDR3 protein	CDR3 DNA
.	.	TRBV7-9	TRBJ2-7	CSSNKSPLEVQYF	TGTTCCAGCAACAAAAGTCCCCTGGAGGTGCAGTACTTC
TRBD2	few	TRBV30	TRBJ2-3	CAWTPLAGSTDTQYF	TGTGCCTGGACTCCCTTAGCGGGATCCACAGATACGCAGTATTTT
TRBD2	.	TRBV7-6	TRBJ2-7	CASSPWVRELHEQYF	TGTGCCAGCAGCCCATGGGTGCGGGAGCTCCACGAGCAGTACTTC
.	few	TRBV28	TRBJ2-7	CASSPYGGAYEQYF	TGTGCCAGCAGCCCCTACGGAGGGGCCTACGAGCAGTACTTC
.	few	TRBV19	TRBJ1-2	CASSIRQGHGYTF	TGTGCCAGTAGTATAAGGCAGGGCCATGGCTACACCTTC
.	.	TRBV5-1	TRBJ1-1	CASSLESGQDTEAFF	TGCGCCAGCAGCTTGGAGTCAGGCCAGGACACTGAAGCTTTCTTT
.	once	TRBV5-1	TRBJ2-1	CASSFQGIRNEQFF	TGCGCCAGCAGCTTTCAGGGGATCCGCAATGAGCAGTTCTTC
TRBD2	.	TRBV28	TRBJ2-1	CASSSTGPPSGPYNEQFF	TGTGCCAGCAGTTCGACCGGCCCCCCTAGCGGTCCTTACAATGAGCAGTTCTTC
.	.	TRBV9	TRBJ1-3	CASSVAQHSGNTIYF	TGTGCCAGCAGCGTAGCGCAACACTCTGGAAACACCATATATTTT
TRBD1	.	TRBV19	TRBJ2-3	CASDDRGRRTDTQYF	TGTGCCAGTGACGACAGGGGCCGTCGCACAGATACGCAGTATTTT
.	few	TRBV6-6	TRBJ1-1	CASSKTRTFF	TGTGCCAGCAGCAAAACCAGGACATTCTTT